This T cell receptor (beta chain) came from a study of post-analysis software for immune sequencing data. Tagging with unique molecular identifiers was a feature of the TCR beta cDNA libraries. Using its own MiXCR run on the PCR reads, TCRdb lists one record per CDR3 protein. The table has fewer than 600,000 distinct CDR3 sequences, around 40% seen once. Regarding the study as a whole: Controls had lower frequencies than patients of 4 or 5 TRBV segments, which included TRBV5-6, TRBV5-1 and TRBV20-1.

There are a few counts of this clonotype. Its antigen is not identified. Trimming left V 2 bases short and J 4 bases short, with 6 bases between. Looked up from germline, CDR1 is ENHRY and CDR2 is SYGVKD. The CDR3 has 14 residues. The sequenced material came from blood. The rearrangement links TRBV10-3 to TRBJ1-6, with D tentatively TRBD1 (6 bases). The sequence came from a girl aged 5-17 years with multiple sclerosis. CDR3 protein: CAISEGQYNSPLHF. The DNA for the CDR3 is TGTGCCATCAGTGAGGGACAGTATAATTCACCCCTCCACTTT.